A single TCR beta chain is shown here with its context. The treatment: approximately 18 received Ad26.COV2.S at low or high dose, single or two shots; 5 received placebo; per-sample allocation not given. After the first vaccine or placebo injection, samples were drawn on day 63. The data were obtained in a study of Ad26.COV2.S vaccination and SARS-CoV-2 variants. TCRdb's copy holds only in-frame clones and misses some; the assay was immunoSEQ multiplex PCR. The sample has about 400,000 clones, less than 90% seen once; the top ten hold 3% to 3.5%. The sequencing here drew on peripheral blood, taken in a trial of Ad26.COV2.S vaccine versus placebo. The source is a person between 18 and 65 years old who received the Ad26.COV2.S COVID-19 vaccine or a placebo.

DNA of the CDR3: TGTGCCACCAGCAGGAACAGGGGGTACGAGCAGTACTTC. Amino acid sequence: CATSRNRGYEQYF. This chain uses TRBV15 with TRBJ2-7, with 8 positions matching TRBD1. The CDR3 sequence is 13 residues long. The trim removed 3 bases at V and 4 bases at J, leaving 2 bases unmatched. From germline, CDR1 is LNHNV and CDR2 YYDKDF (reference sequence).